This T cell receptor beta chain emerged from a study of monozygotic twins with inflammatory bowel disease. Study-level results: Telling apart the different T cell subtypes was not possible.

TCRdb re-called the 5' RACE reads; every CDR3 protein appears as one record, without DNA. The listing contains fewer than 200,000 distinct CDR3 sequences. The CDR3 runs to 13 residues. Germline-derived CDR1 and CDR2 are SGHTA and FQGTGA. With respect to this clonotype: What it binds is not known.

The chain uses TRBV7-3 and TRBJ2-1; no DNA is available, so the TRBD1 call from TCRdb remains unchecked. This receptor was taken from a human donor with ulcerative colitis or Crohn's disease, or a healthy co-twin of an affected twin (not recorded which). The sequenced sample was blood. The CDR3: CASSQGPMNERFF.